The 31 T cell receptor beta chains given below trace back to one sample, sequenced in a study of blood T cell repertoires in COVID-19. Some clones are missing from TCRdb's copy, which holds only in-frame ones; the method was immunoSEQ multiplex PCR. The sample holds 18,000 or so clones, 81% seen once. Sequencing was performed on peripheral blood. Every receptor here comes from a man aged 35-49 years with active or convalescent COVID-19.

The V gene is TRBV6-2 or TRBV6-3, the J gene TRBJ2-1; maybe TRBD1 (6 bases). V was clipped by 2 bases and J by 8 bases, with 16 bases between them. The CDR3 sequence is 15 residues long. Germline CDR1 MNHEY, CDR2 SVGEGT. The CDR3 coding sequence is TGTGCCAGCAGTTACCTACAGGGATCCTCGGATGAGCAGTTCTTC. Translated, it gives CASSYLQGSSDEQFF.

This clone showed up just once. V gene TRBV3-1 (or the pseudogene TRBV3-2) combines with J gene TRBJ2-7; 7 nucleotides match TRBD2. The CDR3 sequence is 17 residues long. Trimming removed 0 bases from V and 5 bases from J; junction bases left unmatched: 13. From germline, CDR1 is LGHDT and CDR2 YNNKEL (reference sequence). This CDR3 is CASSQDGVGLAVHEQYF. DNA for the CDR3: TGTGCCAGCAGCCAAGACGGGGTTGGGCTAGCGGTCCACGAGCAGTACTTC.

The chain uses TRBV7-2 and TRBJ1-1, with 8 bases identical to TRBD1. Trimming cost V 2 bases and J 5 bases; bases outside gene matches: 10. The length of the CDR3 is 16 residues. CDR1 is SGHTA and CDR2 is FQGNSA in the germline V gene. The CDR3 DNA sequence: TGTGCCAGCAGCTTACCAGGGGGCGCGAAGGGTACTGAAGCTTTCTTT. Translated: CASSLPGGAKGTEAFF.

V and J are TRBV5-6 and TRBJ2-5; D might be TRBD1 (6 bases). CDR3 size: 16 residues. The germline gives CDR1 SGHDT, CDR2 YYEEEE. Trimming stripped 2 bases from V and 5 bases from J, with 19 bases between. As DNA, the CDR3 is TGTGCCAGCAGCTTTAAATGGACAGATTCTCGGGAGACCCAGTACTTC. This codes for CASSFKWTDSRETQYF.

About this clone itself: One junction end disagrees with the germline gene, perhaps due to a read error. The chain has TRBV6-1 and TRBJ1-2, with D maybe TRBD1 (5 bases). CDR3 length: 15 residues. The germline V gene encodes CDR1 MNHNS and CDR2 SASEGT. This CDR3 reads CASSEQGAVVYGYTF. CDR3 coding DNA: TGTGCCAGCAGTGAACAGGGTGCTGTTGTCTATGGCTATACCTTC.

The V call is TRBV12-3 or TRBV12-4, the J call TRBJ2-1, with a tentative D call TRBD2 (6 bases). Trimming took 6 bases from V and 3 from J, leaving 9 bases between them. This CDR3 contains 13 residues. In DNA, the CDR3 is TGTGCCAGCAGGGAGACTAGCTACAATGAGCAGTTCTTC. It is translated as CASRETSYNEQFF.

The V gene is TRBV30, the J gene TRBJ2-2; D possibly corresponds to TRBD1 (6 bases). This CDR3 spans 14 amino acids. Germline values: CDR1 GTSNPN, CDR2 SVGIG (reference sequence). The V gene lost 3 bases and the J gene lost 1 base, with 9 bases spanning the gap. This CDR3 is CAWRTRGNTGELFF. The CDR3, as DNA: TGTGCCTGGAGAACCAGGGGGAACACCGGGGAGCTGTTTTTT.

Within the sample, this clone is medium-sized (0.01 to 0.1%). The V gene is TRBV27, the J gene TRBJ1-1; tentatively, D is TRBD1 (6 bases). This CDR3 contains 13 residues. Trimming pared 7 bases from V and 4 bases from J, leaving 13 bases between. Per the germline V gene, CDR1 is MNHEY and CDR2 is SMNVEV (reference sequence). DNA of the CDR3: TGTGCCAGCACCTATGGGGGGGCCACTGAAGCTTTCTTT. This codes for CASTYGGATEAFF.

This sequence joins TRBV3-1 (or the pseudogene TRBV3-2) and TRBJ1-2, with a tentative D call TRBD1 (6 bases). Trimming took 6 bases from V and 7 from J, leaving 15 bases between them. Germline CDR1 LGHDT, CDR2 YNNKEL (reference sequence). The CDR3 consists of 13 residues. In DNA form, the CDR3 reads TGTGCCAGCAGACCTTCGGACAGCGGTGGCTACACCTTC. Its protein product is CASRPSDSGGYTF.

V and J are TRBV5-1 and TRBJ1-3; D unclear. Trimming removed 0 bases at V and 0 bases at J, with 7 bases between. The V gene's germline CDR1 is SGHRS and CDR2 YFSETQ. CDR3 length equals 15 residues. CDR3 loop: CASSLDTNSGNTIYF. The CDR3 nucleotides read TGCGCCAGCAGCTTGGACACAAACTCTGGAAACACCATATATTTT.

In its sample, this clone was seen once. The V and J genes are TRBV6-2 or TRBV6-3 and TRBJ1-2; TRBD1 might be the D (6 bases). The germline CDR1 and CDR2 sequences are MNHEY and SVGEGT. Trimming removed 3 bases from V and 6 bases from J, with 17 bases in between. CDR3 length equals 15 residues. DNA of the CDR3: TGTGCCAGCAGTTATACATCAGGGGCTCTGAATGGCTACACCTTC. This codes for CASSYTSGALNGYTF.

The chain has TRBV5-8 and TRBJ2-5, with TRBD1 matching over 7 bases. There are 13 residues in the CDR3. The ends lost 0 bases at V and 4 bases at J; junction bases unmatched: 0. Germline lookup yields CDR1 SGHTS and CDR2 YDEGEE. This chain's CDR3 is CASSLDRGETQYF. The DNA of the CDR3 is TGTGCCAGCAGCTTGGACAGGGGAGAGACCCAGTACTTC.

CDR3 in amino acids: CASSFEETGELFF. DNA of the CDR3: TGTGCCAGCAGCTTCGAAGAGACCGGGGAGCTGTTTTTT. This rearrangement joins TRBV13 to TRBJ2-2; the D is unclear. Trimming stripped 3 bases from V and 5 bases from J, with 7 bases between. The CDR3 extends over 13 amino acids. CDR1 is PRHDT, CDR2 FYEKMQ, per germline (reference sequence).

The chain combines TRBV7-8 with TRBJ2-1, with D possibly TRBD1 on 6 matching bases. Trimming left V 6 bases short and J 11 bases short, with 17 bases between. CDR3 length: 13 residues. Germline CDR1 SGHVS, CDR2 FQNEAQ. CDR3 sequence (DNA): TGTGCCAGCAGATCACATGCAGGGGCCCAGCAGTTCTTC. Amino acid sequence: CASRSHAGAQQFF.

A single count supports this clone. The chain carries TRBV10-3 and TRBJ1-2, with TRBD1 matching 7 bases. In germline, CDR1 is ENHRY, CDR2 SYGVKD. Trimming took 3 bases from V and 7 from J; bases not matched to a gene: 5. The CDR3 length is 13 residues. In DNA form, the CDR3 reads TGTGCCATCAGTGAAGAAGGGGGCCGTGGCTACACCTTC. It specifies CAISEEGGRGYTF.

This chain uses TRBV27 with TRBJ1-5; TRBD1 matches at 11 bases. V shed 4 bases and J 4 bases; nucleotides not matched to a gene: 3. The length of the CDR3 is 15 residues. Germline CDR1 and CDR2: MNHEY and SMNVEV (reference sequence). This CDR3 reads CASSSGDRGNQPQHF. The DNA for the CDR3 is TGTGCCAGCAGTTCAGGGGACAGGGGGAATCAGCCCCAGCATTTT.

The genes are TRBV4-2 and TRBJ1-2; a possible D gene is TRBD1 (5 bases). CDR1 is LGHNA, CDR2 YNFKEQ, per germline. The CDR3 spans 16 residues. Trimming took off 0 bases at V and 7 bases at J, with 18 bases between the two ends. CDR3 bases: TGTGCCAGCAGCCAAGATTCCGGGGGAGGTTGGAGTGGCTACACCTTC. This sequence encodes CASSQDSGGGWSGYTF.

The gene calls are TRBV12-5 and TRBJ2-2; 12 nucleotides match TRBD1. CDR1 and CDR2 (germline): LGHNT, FRNRAP. The CDR3 totals 16 residues. The trim removed 4 bases at V and 7 bases at J, leaving 7 bases unmatched. The CDR3 DNA is TGTGCTAGTGGTTGGGGGACAGGGGGCGTCAACGGGGAGCTGTTTTTT. Its translation: CASGWGTGGVNGELFF.

The rearrangement uses TRBV7-9 and TRBJ1-1; no definite D call. The CDR3 totals 17 residues. Germline V lookup: CDR1 SEHNR, CDR2 FQNEAQ (reference sequence). With 0 bases removed from V and 0 bases from J, the gap between germline ends came to 14 bases. DNA of the CDR3: TGTGCCAGCAGCTTAGCGCAGACTGCGATCCTGAACACTGAAGCTTTCTTT. It translates to CASSLAQTAILNTEAFF.

This chain connects TRBV19 to TRBJ1-4, with D unresolved. Trimming cost V 5 bases and J 0 bases, with 13 bases left between them. This CDR3 is 16 amino acids long. The germline V gene encodes CDR1 LNHDA and CDR2 SQIVND (reference sequence). The CDR3: CASSPREYATNEKLFF. DNA for the CDR3: TGTGCCAGTAGTCCCCGGGAGTATGCAACTAATGAAAAACTGTTTTTT.

In DNA, the CDR3 is TGCAGTGCTTCTACTTTTGAGCAGTTCTTC. This translates into CSASTFEQFF. The V and J genes are TRBV20-1 and TRBJ2-1; D gene unclear. This CDR3 has 10 residues. With 5 bases removed from V and 9 bases from J, the gap between germline ends came to 8 bases. Looked up from germline, CDR1 is DFQATT and CDR2 is SNEGSKA (reference sequence).

V usage is TRBV2 and J usage is TRBJ1-2; possibly TRBD1 for D (5 bases). Germline values: CDR1 SNHLY, CDR2 FYNNEI. Trimming took off 5 bases at V and 7 bases at J, with 17 bases between the two ends. The CDR3 is 14 residues long. CDR3 bases: TGTGCCAGCAGTCTAGACAGAAAACTCCGTGGCTACACCTTC. Translation gives CASSLDRKLRGYTF.

The gene calls are TRBV11-2 and TRBJ1-6; D is perhaps TRBD1 (6 bases). This CDR3 spans 19 amino acids. The germline V gene has CDR1 SGHAT and CDR2 FQNNGV. V gave up 0 bases and J gave up 9 bases, with 24 bases separating them. The CDR3 here is CASSLDIYRQGNGRSPLHF. The CDR3 DNA is TGTGCCAGCAGCTTAGATATTTACCGGCAGGGGAACGGGCGTTCACCCCTCCACTTT. Filled out from reference TRBV11-2 and TRBJ1-6, the complete variable domain reads EAGVAQSPRYKIIEKRQSVAFWCNPISGHATLYWYQQILGQGPKLLIQFQNNGVVDDSQLPKDRFSAERLKGVDSTLKIQPAKLEDSAVYLCASSLDIYRQGNGRSPLHFGNGTRLTVT.

This chain joins TRBV21-1 and TRBJ2-3; the D call of TRBD2 is as the table states it, not checked on the DNA. TRBV21-1 is termed a pseudogene. The CDR3 is 20 residues long. CDR3 sequence (DNA): TGTGCCAGCAGCAGACCACGAGGAGGGGGGGGCGGAAAACACACAGATACGCAGTATTTT. Protein sequence: CASSRPRGGGGGKHTDTQYF.

This sequence joins TRBV11-2 and TRBJ2-1; D might be TRBD2 (6 bases). The germline V gene has CDR1 SGHAT and CDR2 FQNNGV. CDR3 length: 16 amino acids. Trimming removed 6 bases from V and 4 bases from J, with 19 bases in between. The CDR3 loop reads CASSSRRGLRYNEQFF. The CDR3 DNA follows: TGTGCCAGCAGTTCCAGGCGGGGACTTCGATACAATGAGCAGTTCTTC.

In regard to this clone: Other nucleotide sequences from this sample produce the same CDR3. The chain links TRBV27 to TRBJ1-5, with TRBD1 matching over 8 bases. This CDR3 is built from 14 residues. V was clipped by 4 bases and J by 2 bases; unmatched bases: 1. CDR1 MNHEY and CDR2 SMNVEV come from the germline V gene (reference sequence). The CDR3 DNA reads as TGTGCCAGCAGTTACAGGGGGGGCAATCAGCCCCAGCATTTT. Its translation: CASSYRGGNQPQHF.

The rearrangement uses TRBV10-3 and TRBJ1-5; D may be TRBD1 (5 bases). Germline CDR1 reads ENHRY; CDR2 reads SYGVKD. The ends were cut back, 7 bases at V and 0 bases at J, with 19 bases in the middle. The CDR3 covers 17 residues. CDR3 coding DNA: TGTGCCATCATCCCGAGACAGCCCAACCCTAGCAATCAGCCCCAGCATTTT. Amino acids: CAIIPRQPNPSNQPQHF.

V gene TRBV5-6 combines with J gene TRBJ1-1, with no clear D. Germline V gives CDR1 SGHDT, CDR2 YYEEEE. V was cut by 0 bases and J by 8 bases, with 5 bases left in between. The CDR3 sequence is 11 residues long. The CDR3 spells CASSLGHEAFF. Here the CDR3 DNA reads TGTGCCAGCAGCTTGGGACACGAAGCTTTCTTT.

The chain couples TRBV9 to TRBJ2-7; 12 bases are shared with TRBD1. CDR1 SGDLS and CDR2 YYNGEE come from the germline V gene. The CDR3 loop spans 15 amino acids. V trimming: 3 bases; J trimming: 4 bases; junction bases outside the gene matches: 5. CDR3 in DNA: TGTGCCAGCAGCGAGGGGGACAGGGGGCCTTACGAGCAGTACTTC. This encodes CASSEGDRGPYEQYF. The variable domain in full, completed from reference TRBV9 and TRBJ2-7, reads DSGVTQTPKHLITATGQRVTLRCSPRSGDLSVYWYQQSLDQGLQFLIQYYNGEERAKGNILERFSAQQFPDLHSELNLSSLELGDSALYFCASSEGDRGPYEQYFGPGTRLTVT.

The rearrangement uses TRBV30 and TRBJ2-2; 8 bases fit TRBD1. The V gene's germline CDR1 is GTSNPN and CDR2 SVGIG (reference sequence). V was pared by 3 bases and J by 4 bases, with 4 bases of the junction left unmatched. This CDR3 has 14 amino acids. The chain's CDR3 is CAWRQGAGTGELFF. As DNA, the CDR3 is TGTGCCTGGAGGCAGGGGGCGGGCACCGGGGAGCTGTTTTTT.

In its sample, this clone is medium-sized. The genes are TRBV2 and TRBJ1-1; tentatively, D is TRBD1 (5 bases). V shed 7 bases and J shed 4 bases, with 10 bases lying between them. Germline values: CDR1 SNHLY, CDR2 FYNNEI. CDR3 length: 12 residues. CDR3 in amino acids: CASKGFRTEAFF. The CDR3 coding sequence is TGTGCCAGCAAGGGGTTCCGCACTGAAGCTTTCTTT. The full variable domain, rest sourced from reference TRBV2 and TRBJ1-1, is EPEVTQTPSHQVTQMGQEVILRCVPISNHLYFYWYRQILGQKVEFLVSFYNNEISEKSEIFDDQFSVERPDGSNFTLKIRSTKLEDSAMYFCASKGFRTEAFFGQGTRLTVV.